One sample yielded the 20 T cell receptor beta chains listed below, sequenced in a study of beta chain features in type 1 diabetes. Expressed TCRB transcripts were sequenced because the entire RNA isolate underwent reverse transcription. Repertoires were generated with immunoSEQ multiplex PCR, while TCRdb's copy carries only in-frame clones and drops some. This table holds 900,000 or so clones, 17% found once. Sequences were obtained from naive CD4+ T cells from blood. The receptors stem from a woman younger than 30 in good health.

The chain has TRBV11-2 and TRBJ1-2; 7 bases agree with TRBD1. The CDR3 consists of 15 residues. The V gene end was trimmed by 2 bases and the J gene end by 6 bases; junction bases not matched to a gene: 9. Germline V gene data show CDR1 as SGHAT and CDR2 as FQNNGV. The CDR3 DNA reads as TGTGCCAGCAGCTTATATCATGGGGACAGTAATGGCTACACCTTC. Translation: CASSLYHGDSNGYTF.

About this clone: With a much larger clone just one base away, this may be a read error. The chain joins TRBV7-3 to TRBJ1-1; D is possibly TRBD1 (5 bases). In germline, CDR1 is SGHTA, CDR2 FQGTGA. The CDR3 loop spans 13 amino acids. V was pared by 5 bases and J by 1 base, with 8 bases between. CDR3 in amino acids: CASSRQKNTEAFF. CDR3 nucleotide sequence: TGTGCCAGCAGCCGACAGAAGAACACTGAAGCTTTCTTT. The full variable domain, completed using reference TRBV7-3 and TRBJ1-1, is GAGVSQTPSNKVTEKGKYVELRCDPISGHTALYWYRQSLGQGPEFLIYFQGTGAADDSGLPNDRFFAVRPEGSVSTLKIQRTERGDSAVYLCASSRQKNTEAFFGQGTRLTVV.

The table lists this clone with a few counts. The sample holds other DNA sequences that translate to the same CDR3. The gene calls are TRBV9 and TRBJ2-5; D uncertain. Trimming shortened V by 0 bases and J by 2 bases, and 5 bases separated the two germline ends. CDR1 is SGDLS, CDR2 YYNGEE, per germline. The CDR3 is 13 residues long. CDR3 sequence reads: CASSVASQETQYF. DNA for the CDR3: TGTGCCAGCAGCGTAGCCAGTCAAGAGACCCAGTACTTC.

The chain carries TRBV27 and TRBJ1-5; D is possibly TRBD1 (5 bases). The germline V gene has CDR1 MNHEY and CDR2 SMNVEV (reference sequence). V lost 6 bases and J 10 bases, leaving 16 bases between the germline ends. The CDR3 totals 13 residues. Written as DNA, the CDR3 is TGTGCCAGCAGATACAGGACCCCTGGACCCCAGCATTTT. Translated, it gives CASRYRTPGPQHF.

V is TRBV27 and J is TRBJ1-1; D call uncertain. Deletions cut 3 bases from V and 1 base from J, with 6 bases between. The length of the CDR3 is 13 residues. Germline CDR1 MNHEY, CDR2 SMNVEV (reference sequence). The CDR3 spells CASSLEGNTEAFF. In DNA form, the CDR3 reads TGTGCCAGCAGTTTGGAGGGGAACACTGAAGCTTTCTTT.

The chain employs TRBV18 and TRBJ2-6, with 11 bases aligning to TRBD1. Germline V CDR1 and CDR2: KGHSH, LQKENI. V trimming: 3 bases; J trimming: 0 bases; junction bases outside the gene matches: 7. CDR3 length: 19 residues. DNA for the CDR3: TGTGCCAGCTCACCCCTCCCTGGGACAGGGGGCTCTGGGGCCAACGTCCTGACTTTC. Translation: CASSPLPGTGGSGANVLTF.

V and J are TRBV19 and TRBJ2-5, with TRBD1 matching over 10 bases. Germline CDR1 is LNHDA and CDR2 is SQIVND (reference sequence). The CDR3 length is 15 residues. V dropped 6 bases and J dropped 5; count of bases not matched to a gene: 9. The CDR3 is CASSRGQGESETQYF. CDR3 bases: TGTGCCAGTAGCCGTGGACAGGGGGAGAGTGAGACCCAGTACTTC.

This clone was detected a few times. The chain has TRBV4-3 and TRBJ2-1, with D tentatively TRBD2 (5 bases). The CDR3 contains 17 residues. Germline-derived CDR1 and CDR2 are LGHNA and YSLEER. V was clipped by 0 bases and J by 9 bases, with 21 bases between them. The CDR3 DNA follows: TGCGCCAGCAGCCAAGACGTTGGCACGGGATTCCGGGGTGAGCAGTTCTTC. Its protein is CASSQDVGTGFRGEQFF.

V gene TRBV2 combines with J gene TRBJ2-1, with TRBD2 identical over 8 bases. CDR1 is SNHLY, CDR2 FYNNEI, per germline. The CDR3 runs 12 residues. The V segment lost 3 bases and the J segment 13 bases; nucleotides outside the gene matches: 5. The CDR3 coding sequence is TGTGCCAGCAGTGACAGCGGACTAGCTCAGTTCTTC. Its translation: CASSDSGLAQFF.

This clone was counted between two and nine times. The V call is TRBV5-1, the J call TRBJ2-3, with D unresolved. V was pared by 0 bases and J by 0 bases, with 17 bases between. This CDR3 spans 18 amino acids. CDR1 and CDR2 (germline): SGHRS, YFSETQ. Written as DNA, the CDR3 is TGCGCCAGCAGCTTGGTACCGTTTGGCTCAACTAGCACAGATACGCAGTATTTT. Translating it yields CASSLVPFGSTSTDTQYF. The variable domain in full, completed from reference TRBV5-1 and TRBJ2-3, reads KAGVTQTPRYLIKTRGQQVTLSCSPISGHRSVSWYQQTPGQGLQFLFEYFSETQRNKGNFPGRFSGRQFSNSRSEMNVSTLELGDSALYLCASSLVPFGSTSTDTQYFGPGTRLTVL.

This chain links TRBV15 with TRBJ2-7; TRBD1 agrees at 11 bases. Germline V gene sequence: CDR1 LNHNV, CDR2 YYDKDF (reference sequence). The CDR3 runs 18 residues. The junction had 12 bases not matched to a gene; V was cut back by 1 base and J by 4 bases. The CDR3 DNA sequence: TGTGCCACCAGCAGAGGTGGGACAGGGGGAATTCGGGATTACGAGCAGTACTTC. Translation: CATSRGGTGGIRDYEQYF.

This CDR3 reads CASSFSQSVNTIYF. The CDR3 nucleotides are TGTGCCAGCAGCTTCTCACAGTCAGTGAACACCATATATTTT. The rearrangement uses TRBV7-9 and TRBJ1-3, with D unresolved. With 3 bases removed from V and 7 bases from J, the gap between germline ends came to 13 bases. Per germline, CDR1 SEHNR and CDR2 FQNEAQ (reference sequence). The CDR3 is 14 amino acids.

The chain has TRBV11-1 and TRBJ2-3; 7 bases align to TRBD2. CDR1 and CDR2 from the germline V gene are SGHAT and FQDESV (reference sequence). The CDR3 runs to 15 residues. Trimming at V came to 3 bases and at J to 2 bases, leaving 5 bases not matched to a gene. Written as DNA, the CDR3 is TGTGCCAGCAGCTTGGGCGGGAGAACCACAGATACGCAGTATTTT. This encodes CASSLGGRTTDTQYF.

In this sample, this clone turned up a few times. This chain's CDR3 is CASSPRDRGFAEAFF. The CDR3 nucleotides are TGTGCCAGCTCACCCCGGGACAGGGGTTTCGCTGAAGCTTTCTTT. J is TRBJ1-1 and V is TRBV18; TRBD1 matches at 10 bases. V lost 3 bases, J lost 6 bases, and 7 bases stayed unmatched. This CDR3 is built from 15 residues. Germline V gene lookup returns CDR1 KGHSH and CDR2 LQKENI.

This clone showed up just a few times. The chain recombines TRBV5-1 with TRBJ1-2; maybe TRBD1 (6 bases). This CDR3 has 14 amino acids. The V gene lost 0 bases and the J gene lost 10 bases, with 16 bases spanning the gap. CDR1 is SGHRS, CDR2 YFSETQ, per germline. The CDR3 here is CASSLGGQLETYTF. The CDR3 DNA reads TGCGCCAGCAGCTTGGGGGGACAACTCGAAACCTACACCTTC.

V is TRBV19 and J is TRBJ2-2; D is ambiguous. V gave up 3 bases and J gave up 6 bases, with 8 bases separating them. This CDR3 has 13 residues. Per the germline V gene, CDR1 is LNHDA and CDR2 is SQIVND (reference sequence). Written as DNA, the CDR3 is TGTGCCAGTAGTATCGCAGATCCCGGGGAGCTGTTTTTT. Translated: CASSIADPGELFF.

In its sample, this clone was seen a few times. J is TRBJ2-3 and V is TRBV7-9; D is undetermined. This CDR3 spans 18 amino acids. CDR1 and CDR2 (germline): SEHNR, FQNEAQ (reference sequence). The ends were cut back, 1 base at V and 2 bases at J, with 19 bases in the middle. The CDR3 bases are TGTGCCAGCAGCTTAGATCGGCCTATCGGGTCCGACACAGATACGCAGTATTTT. It codes for CASSLDRPIGSDTDTQYF.

The chain joins TRBV7-8 to TRBJ1-1; tentatively, D is TRBD1 (6 bases). Trimming stripped 4 bases from V and 0 bases from J, with 12 bases between. Per germline, CDR1 SGHVS and CDR2 FQNEAQ. There are 15 residues in the CDR3. CDR3 residues: CASSSDRLVNTEAFF. The CDR3 nucleotides are TGTGCCAGCAGCTCCGACAGGCTCGTGAACACTGAAGCTTTCTTT.

Worth noting for this clone: The same CDR3 arises from other DNA sequences in this sample as well. The chain joins TRBV18 to TRBJ2-5; D is ambiguous. V lost 2 bases and J lost 5, with 3 bases in between. Germline CDR1 is KGHSH and CDR2 is LQKENI. The CDR3 contains 11 residues. The CDR3 bases are TGTGCCAGCTCACCAGACGAGACCCAGTACTTC. This sequence encodes CASSPDETQYF. Full variable domain (rest looked up from reference TRBV18 and TRBJ2-5): NAGVMQNPRHLVRRRGQEARLRCSPMKGHSHVYWYRQLPEEGLKFMVYLQKENIIDESGMPKERFSAEFPKEGPSILRIQQVVRGDSAAYFCASSPDETQYFGPGTRLLVL.

There are a few counts of this clone. This may stem from a read error, because a much larger clone lies one nucleotide away. Other nucleotide sequences from this sample produce the same CDR3. In DNA, the CDR3 is TGTGCCAGCAGCTTAGCTGGGGCCAACGTCCTGACTTTC. Translating it yields CASSLAGANVLTF. The chain is built from TRBV7-3 and TRBJ2-6; no clear D. V gave up 2 bases and J gave up 2 bases, with 1 base separating them. CDR3 length: 13 residues. Looked up from germline, CDR1 is SGHTA and CDR2 is FQGTGA.